The 11 T cell receptor beta chains below come from one sample, sequenced in a study of PD-1 blockade in classical Hodgkin lymphoma. Every one of the patients relapsed after autologous stem cell transplantation (brentuximab vedotin exposure was variable). Assay: immunoSEQ multiplex PCR; the TCRdb copy retains only in-frame clones and omits some. The sample has over 25,000 clones, around 84% seen once. The sample consisted of peripheral blood mononuclear cells (PBMCs), taken before the second cycle of nivolumab. These receptors originate from a human donor with classical Hodgkin lymphoma.

The genes are TRBV29-1 and TRBJ1-1; the match to TRBD1 covers 9 bases. CDR3 length: 13 residues. V lost 3 bases, J lost 6 bases, and 5 bases stayed unmatched. The germline gives CDR1 SQVTM, CDR2 ANQGSEA. The CDR3 sequence: CSVDGQGKAEAFF. The CDR3 nucleotides are TGCAGCGTTGACGGACAGGGGAAGGCTGAAGCTTTCTTT.

The J gene is TRBJ1-3, the V gene TRBV27; tentative D call: TRBD1 (6 bases). Trimming cost V 0 bases and J 1 base, with 7 bases left between them. This CDR3 comprises 15 residues. Germline V gene data show CDR1 as MNHEY and CDR2 as SMNVEV (reference sequence). CDR3 in DNA: TGTGCCAGCAGTTTATCCGGACAGTCTGGAAACACCATATATTTT. It yields the protein CASSLSGQSGNTIYF.

The chain links TRBV6-6 to TRBJ2-3, with 7 bases that match TRBD1. Germline V gene sequence: CDR1 MNHNY, CDR2 SVGAGI (reference sequence). The CDR3 runs 14 residues. V was clipped by 10 bases and J by 0 bases; unmatched bases: 7. The CDR3 is CATRDSSSTDTQYF. The CDR3 nucleotides read TGTGCCACAAGGGACAGCTCTAGCACAGATACGCAGTATTTT.

The chain links TRBV19 to TRBJ2-3, with 14 bases fitting TRBD2. The CDR3 spans 18 residues. The V gene's germline CDR1 is LNHDA and CDR2 SQIVND (reference sequence). Trimming cost V 4 bases and J 4 bases; bases outside gene matches: 10. The CDR3 spells CASSRGLAGGLVADTQYF. The CDR3 DNA sequence: TGTGCCAGTAGTAGAGGACTAGCGGGGGGCTTGGTGGCAGATACGCAGTATTTT.

The chain joins TRBV11-2 to TRBJ2-7; D is possibly TRBD2 (5 bases). The V gene lost 0 bases and the J gene lost 0 bases, with 18 bases spanning the gap. The V gene's germline CDR1 is SGHAT and CDR2 FQNNGV. This CDR3 comprises 18 residues. This chain's CDR3 is CASSLDRTRQASSYEQYF. The CDR3 DNA reads TGTGCCAGCAGCTTAGATCGGACTCGTCAGGCGAGCTCCTACGAGCAGTACTTC.

V usage is TRBV6-5 and J usage is TRBJ1-1; perhaps TRBD1 as D (5 bases). This CDR3 has 14 residues. Germline loops: CDR1 MNHEY, CDR2 SVGAGI. V lost 2 bases to trimming and J lost 1 base, with 8 bases between them. DNA for the CDR3: TGTGCCAGCAGTTACCCCAGGGAGAACACTGAAGCTTTCTTT. It translates to CASSYPRENTEAFF.

This chain links TRBV19 with TRBJ1-3; D is possibly TRBD1 (5 bases). The V and J ends lost 7 bases and 0 bases respectively, with 10 bases between them. This CDR3 spans 14 amino acids. CDR1 and CDR2 (germline): LNHDA, SQIVND (reference sequence). CDR3 in DNA: TGTGCCAGTAAGGGCCAGGGCTCTGGAAACACCATATATTTT. Residues: CASKGQGSGNTIYF.

This chain uses TRBV5-8 with TRBJ2-7; maybe TRBD2 (6 bases). Germline V gene sequence: CDR1 SGHTS, CDR2 YDEGEE. The ends were cut back, 4 bases at V and 6 bases at J, with 20 bases in the middle. The CDR3 loop spans 15 amino acids. The CDR3 is CASSLSLGGLGEQYF. The CDR3 coding sequence is TGTGCCAGCAGCCTATCCCTAGGAGGGCTCGGCGAGCAGTACTTC.

The chain recombines TRBV28 with TRBJ1-1; D perhaps matches TRBD1 (5 bases). Germline V gene data show CDR1 as MDHEN and CDR2 as SYDVKM. This CDR3 region has 11 residues. Trimming took off 6 bases at V and 8 bases at J, with 10 bases between the two ends. CDR3 nucleotides: TGTGCCAGCAGATCGGGGGGGGAAGCTTTCTTT. As protein: CASRSGGEAFF. Full variable domain (remainder filled in from reference TRBV28 and TRBJ1-1): DVKVTQSSRYLVKRTGEKVFLECVQDMDHENMFWYRQDPGLGLRLIYFSYDVKMKEKGDIPEGYSVSREKKERFSLILESASTNQTSMYLCASRSGGEAFFGQGTRLTVV.

This sequence joins TRBV6-5 and TRBJ2-3, with D maybe TRBD2 (6 bases). Trimming pared 5 bases from V and 1 base from J, leaving 10 bases between. Looked up from germline, CDR1 is MNHEY and CDR2 is SVGAGI. The CDR3 is 14 amino acids. The CDR3 spells CASSEGGGTDTQYF. The CDR3 DNA reads as TGTGCCAGCAGTGAAGGAGGGGGCACAGATACGCAGTATTTT.

The chain joins TRBV20-1 to TRBJ1-3; a weak D match, TRBD1 (5 bases). This CDR3 is 11 amino acids long. Germline CDR1 is DFQATT and CDR2 is SNEGSKA (reference sequence). The DNA of the CDR3 is TGCAGCCTCAGGGTTGGAAACACCATATATTTT. Amino acid sequence: CSLRVGNTIYF.